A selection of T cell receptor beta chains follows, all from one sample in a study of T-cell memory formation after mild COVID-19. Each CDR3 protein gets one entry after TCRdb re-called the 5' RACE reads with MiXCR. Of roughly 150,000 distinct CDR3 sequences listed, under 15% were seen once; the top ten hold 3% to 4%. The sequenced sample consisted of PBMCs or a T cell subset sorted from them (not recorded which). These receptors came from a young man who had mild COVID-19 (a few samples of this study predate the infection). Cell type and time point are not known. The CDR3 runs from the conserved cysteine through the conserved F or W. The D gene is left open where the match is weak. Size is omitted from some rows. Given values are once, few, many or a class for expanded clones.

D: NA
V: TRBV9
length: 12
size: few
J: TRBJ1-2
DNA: TGTGCCAGCAGCGTGATCCGGGGAGGCTACACCTTC
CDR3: CASSVIRGGYTF

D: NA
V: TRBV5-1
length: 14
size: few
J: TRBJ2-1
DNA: TGCGCCAGCAGCTTGGTGCGCCCATACAATGAGCAGTTCTTC
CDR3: CASSLVRPYNEQFF

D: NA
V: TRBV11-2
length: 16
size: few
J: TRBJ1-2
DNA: TGTGCCAGCACTATCTTAGCGGGGGGCGTTCGCCATGGCTACACCTTC
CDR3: CASTILAGGVRHGYTF

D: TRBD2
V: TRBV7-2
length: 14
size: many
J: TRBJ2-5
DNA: TGTGCCAGCAGTTTCAGCGGGGGGCAAGAGACCCAGTACTTC
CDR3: CASSFSGGQETQYF

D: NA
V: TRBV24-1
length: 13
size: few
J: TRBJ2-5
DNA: TGTGCCACCAGTGGGGGTAGCGGAGAGACCCAGTACTTC
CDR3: CATSGGSGETQYF

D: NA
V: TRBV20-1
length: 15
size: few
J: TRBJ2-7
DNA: TGCAGTGCTAGAGATCCAGCAGCGTTACCCTACGAGCAGTACTTC
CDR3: CSARDPAALPYEQYF

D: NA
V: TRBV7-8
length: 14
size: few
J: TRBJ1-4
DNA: TGTGCCAGCAGCAAGGGGCTTACTAATGAAAAACTGTTTTTT
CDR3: CASSKGLTNEKLFF

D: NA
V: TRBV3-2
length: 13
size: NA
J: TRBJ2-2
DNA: TGTGCCAGCAGCCAGGCAGATACCGGGGAGCTGTTTTTT
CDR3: CASSQADTGELFF

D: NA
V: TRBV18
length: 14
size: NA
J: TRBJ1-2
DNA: TGTGCCAGCTCACCACCGGGGATGGGCTATGGCTACACCTTC
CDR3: CASSPPGMGYGYTF

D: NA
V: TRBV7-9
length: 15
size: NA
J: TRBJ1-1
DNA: TGTGCCAGCACCTCGGTGGGGCAGTTGAACACTGAAGCTTTCTTT
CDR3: CASTSVGQLNTEAFF